This TCR beta chain was sequenced during a study of blood T cell repertoires in COVID-19. Study at large: T cells, B-cell-depleted T cells, or PBMCs provided the cDNA or gDNA that served as material.

The authors' processing: The assay estimated nucleated cells by amplifying reference gene primers. This table comes from immunoSEQ multiplex PCR, and its TCRdb copy is limited to in-frame clones, with some not included. V and J calls plus clone size are reproduced from that table; the DNA served to infer D and trimming. The table records roughly 200,000 clones, 80% to 90% of them present only once. The clonotype comes from a human donor with active or convalescent COVID-19. The donor label of this sample is uncertain. Sample: peripheral blood.

CDR3 in amino acids: CGHLNEKLFF. The CDR3 DNA is TGTGGACACCTTAATGAAAAACTGTTTTTT. V gene TRBV3-1 (or the pseudogene TRBV3-2) combines with J gene TRBJ1-4; no firm D call. CDR3 length: 10 residues. The germline gives CDR1 LGHDT, CDR2 YNNKEL (reference sequence).